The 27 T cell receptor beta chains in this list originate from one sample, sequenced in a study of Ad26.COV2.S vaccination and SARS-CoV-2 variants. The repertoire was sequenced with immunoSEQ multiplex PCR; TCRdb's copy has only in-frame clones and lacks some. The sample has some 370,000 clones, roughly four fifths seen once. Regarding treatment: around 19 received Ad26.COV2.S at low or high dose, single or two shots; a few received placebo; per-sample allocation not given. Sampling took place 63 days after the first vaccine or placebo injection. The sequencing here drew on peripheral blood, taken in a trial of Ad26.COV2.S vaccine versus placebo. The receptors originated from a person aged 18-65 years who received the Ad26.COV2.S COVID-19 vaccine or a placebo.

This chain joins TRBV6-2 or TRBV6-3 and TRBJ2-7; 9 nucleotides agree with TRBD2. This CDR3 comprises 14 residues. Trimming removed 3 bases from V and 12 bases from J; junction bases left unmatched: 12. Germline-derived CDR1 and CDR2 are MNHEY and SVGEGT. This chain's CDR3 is CASSYYPAGGSPYF. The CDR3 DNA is TGTGCCAGCAGTTATTACCCAGCGGGGGGCAGTCCGTACTTC.

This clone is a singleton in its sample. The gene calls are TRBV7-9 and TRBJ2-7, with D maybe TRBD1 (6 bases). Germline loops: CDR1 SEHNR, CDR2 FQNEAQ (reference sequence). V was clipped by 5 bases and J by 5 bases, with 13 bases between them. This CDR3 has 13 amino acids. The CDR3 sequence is CASSNSYRDEQYF. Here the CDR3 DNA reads TGTGCCAGCAGCAATTCTTACAGGGACGAGCAGTACTTC.

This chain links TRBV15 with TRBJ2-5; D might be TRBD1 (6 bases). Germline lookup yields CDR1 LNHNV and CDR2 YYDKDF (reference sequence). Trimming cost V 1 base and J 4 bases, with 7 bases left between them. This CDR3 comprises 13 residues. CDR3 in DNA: TGTGCCACCAGCAGAGGCAGGGGAGAGACCCAGTACTTC. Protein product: CATSRGRGETQYF.

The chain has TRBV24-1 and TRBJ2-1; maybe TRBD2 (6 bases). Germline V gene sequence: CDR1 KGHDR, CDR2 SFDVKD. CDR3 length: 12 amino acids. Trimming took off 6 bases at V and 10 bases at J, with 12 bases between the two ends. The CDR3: CATSYVGGEQFF. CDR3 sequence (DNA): TGTGCCACCAGTTACGTTGGGGGGGAGCAGTTCTTC.

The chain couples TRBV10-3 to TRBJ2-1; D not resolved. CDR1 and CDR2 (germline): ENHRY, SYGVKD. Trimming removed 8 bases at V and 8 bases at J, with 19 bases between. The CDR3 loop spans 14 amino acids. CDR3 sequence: CAIGSTKPFDEQFF. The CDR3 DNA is TGTGCCATCGGCTCGACGAAGCCCTTCGATGAGCAGTTCTTC.

CDR3 sequence reads: CASSAGRGSGYTF. Here the CDR3 DNA reads TGTGCCAGCAGCGCAGGAAGGGGCAGCGGCTACACCTTC. The chain joins TRBV7-3 to TRBJ1-2, with a possible D match to TRBD1 (5 bases). Germline V gene lookup returns CDR1 SGHTA and CDR2 FQGTGA. Trimming removed 5 bases from V and 8 bases from J, with 15 bases in between. This CDR3 comprises 13 residues. Looking up the rest from reference TRBV7-3 and TRBJ1-2 gives the full variable domain: GAGVSQTPSNKVTEKGKYVELRCDPISGHTALYWYRQSLGQGPEFLIYFQGTGAADDSGLPNDRFFAVRPEGSVSTLKIQRTERGDSAVYLCASSAGRGSGYTFGSGTRLTVV.

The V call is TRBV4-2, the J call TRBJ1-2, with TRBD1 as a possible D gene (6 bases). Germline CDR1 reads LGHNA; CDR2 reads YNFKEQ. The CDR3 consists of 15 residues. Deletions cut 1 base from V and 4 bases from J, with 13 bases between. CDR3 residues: CASSQAKQGVYGYTF. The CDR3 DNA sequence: TGTGCCAGCAGCCAAGCCAAACAGGGAGTCTATGGCTACACCTTC.

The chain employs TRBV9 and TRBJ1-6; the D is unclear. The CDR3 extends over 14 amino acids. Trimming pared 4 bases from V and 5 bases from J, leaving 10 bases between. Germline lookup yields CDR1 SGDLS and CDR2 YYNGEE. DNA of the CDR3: TGTGCCAGCAGCTCCCGACTTGATAATTCACCCCTCCACTTT. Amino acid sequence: CASSSRLDNSPLHF.

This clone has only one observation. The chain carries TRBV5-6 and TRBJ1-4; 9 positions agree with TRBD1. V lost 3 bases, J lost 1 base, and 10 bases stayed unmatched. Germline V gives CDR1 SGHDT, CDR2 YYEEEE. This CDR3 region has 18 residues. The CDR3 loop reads CASSWRDREPITNEKLFF. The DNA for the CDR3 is TGTGCCAGCAGCTGGCGGGACAGGGAACCCATAACTAATGAAAAACTGTTTTTT.

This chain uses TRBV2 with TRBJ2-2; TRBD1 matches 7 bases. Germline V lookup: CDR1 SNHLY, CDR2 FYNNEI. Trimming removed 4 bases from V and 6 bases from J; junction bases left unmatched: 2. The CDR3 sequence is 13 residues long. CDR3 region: CASSGTGAGELFF. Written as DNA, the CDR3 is TGTGCCAGCAGTGGGACAGGTGCCGGGGAGCTGTTTTTT.

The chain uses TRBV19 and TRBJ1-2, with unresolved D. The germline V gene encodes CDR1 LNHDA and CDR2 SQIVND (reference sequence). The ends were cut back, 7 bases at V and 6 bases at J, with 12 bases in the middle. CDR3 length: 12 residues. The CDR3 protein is CASKYGLHGYTF. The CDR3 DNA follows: TGTGCCAGTAAATACGGGTTGCATGGCTACACCTTC.

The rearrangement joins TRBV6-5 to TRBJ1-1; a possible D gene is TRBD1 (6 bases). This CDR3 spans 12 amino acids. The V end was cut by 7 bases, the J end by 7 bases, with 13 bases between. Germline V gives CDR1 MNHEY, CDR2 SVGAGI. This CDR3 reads CASKKQGFEAFF. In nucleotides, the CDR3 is TGTGCCAGCAAAAAACAGGGTTTTGAAGCTTTCTTT.

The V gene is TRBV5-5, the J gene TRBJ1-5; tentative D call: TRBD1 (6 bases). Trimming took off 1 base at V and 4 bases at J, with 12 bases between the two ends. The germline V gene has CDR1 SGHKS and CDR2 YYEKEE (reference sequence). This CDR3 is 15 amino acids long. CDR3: CASSLTGGENQPQHF. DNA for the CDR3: TGTGCCAGCAGCTTGACCGGGGGCGAAAATCAGCCCCAGCATTTT. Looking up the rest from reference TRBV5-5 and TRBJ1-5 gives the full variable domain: DAGVTQSPTHLIKTRGQQVTLRCSPISGHKSVSWYQQVLGQGPQFIFQYYEKEERGRGNFPDRFSARQFPNYSSELNVNALLLGDSALYLCASSLTGGENQPQHFGDGTRLSIL.

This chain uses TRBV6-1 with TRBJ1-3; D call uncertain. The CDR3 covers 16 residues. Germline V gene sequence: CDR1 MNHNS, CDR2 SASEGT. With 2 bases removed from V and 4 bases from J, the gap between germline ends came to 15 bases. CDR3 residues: CASSELHAMGGNTIYF. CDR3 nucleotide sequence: TGTGCCAGCAGTGAACTTCATGCGATGGGAGGAAACACCATATATTTT.

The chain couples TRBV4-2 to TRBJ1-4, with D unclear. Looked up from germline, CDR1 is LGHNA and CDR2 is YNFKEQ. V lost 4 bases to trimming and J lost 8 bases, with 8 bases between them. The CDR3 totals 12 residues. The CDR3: CASSPLGEKLFF. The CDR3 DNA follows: TGTGCCAGCAGCCCCCTTGGGGAAAAACTGTTTTTT.

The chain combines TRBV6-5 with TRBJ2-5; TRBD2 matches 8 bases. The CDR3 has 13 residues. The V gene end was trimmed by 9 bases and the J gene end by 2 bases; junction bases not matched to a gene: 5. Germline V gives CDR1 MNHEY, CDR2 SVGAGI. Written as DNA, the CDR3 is TGTGCCAGGAGCGGGGGCCCTCAAGAGACCCAGTACTTC. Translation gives CARSGGPQETQYF.

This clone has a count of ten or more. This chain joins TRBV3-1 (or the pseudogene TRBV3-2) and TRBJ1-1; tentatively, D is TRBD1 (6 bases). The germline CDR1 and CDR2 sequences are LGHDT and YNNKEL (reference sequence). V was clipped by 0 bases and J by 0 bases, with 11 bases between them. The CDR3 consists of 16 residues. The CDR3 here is CASSQDQGRMNTEAFF. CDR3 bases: TGTGCCAGCAGCCAAGATCAGGGGAGGATGAACACTGAAGCTTTCTTT.

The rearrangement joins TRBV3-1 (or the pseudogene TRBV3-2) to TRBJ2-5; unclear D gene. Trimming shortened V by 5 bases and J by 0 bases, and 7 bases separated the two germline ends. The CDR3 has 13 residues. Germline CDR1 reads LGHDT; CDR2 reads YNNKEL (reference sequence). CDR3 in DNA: TGTGCCAGCAGCGCGACGTACCAAGAGACCCAGTACTTC. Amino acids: CASSATYQETQYF.

The CDR3 sequence is CASSPIRLAGADTQYF. CDR3 coding DNA: TGCGCCAGCAGCCCAATACGACTAGCGGGAGCCGATACGCAGTATTTT. This chain links TRBV4-1 with TRBJ2-3; 12 bases fit TRBD2. Trimming cost V 4 bases and J 6 bases; bases outside gene matches: 8. The CDR3 length is 16 residues. CDR1 and CDR2 from the germline V gene are MGHRA and YSYEKL.

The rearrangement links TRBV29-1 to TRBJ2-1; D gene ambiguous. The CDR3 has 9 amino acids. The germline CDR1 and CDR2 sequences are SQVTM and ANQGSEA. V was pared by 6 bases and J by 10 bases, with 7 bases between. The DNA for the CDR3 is TGCAGCGTCACAGCAGAGCAGTTCTTC. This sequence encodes CSVTAEQFF.

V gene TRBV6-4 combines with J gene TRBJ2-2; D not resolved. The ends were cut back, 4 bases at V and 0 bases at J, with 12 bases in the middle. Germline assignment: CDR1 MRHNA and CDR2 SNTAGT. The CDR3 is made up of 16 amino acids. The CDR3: CASSANFGSNTGELFF. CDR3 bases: TGTGCCAGCAGTGCGAATTTCGGGTCGAACACCGGGGAGCTGTTTTTT.

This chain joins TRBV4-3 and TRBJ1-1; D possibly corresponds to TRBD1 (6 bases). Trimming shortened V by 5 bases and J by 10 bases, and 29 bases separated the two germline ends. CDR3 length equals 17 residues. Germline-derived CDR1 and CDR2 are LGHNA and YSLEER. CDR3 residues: CASSTHREHWEGGRAFF. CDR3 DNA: TGCGCCAGCAGCACACACAGGGAGCACTGGGAAGGGGGTCGAGCTTTCTTT.

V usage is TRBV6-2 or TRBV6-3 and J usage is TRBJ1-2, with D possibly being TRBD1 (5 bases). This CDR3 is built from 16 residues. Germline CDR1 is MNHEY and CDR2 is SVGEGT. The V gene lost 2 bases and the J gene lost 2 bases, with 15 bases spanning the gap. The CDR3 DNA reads TGTGCCAGCAGTTACGGCTTCGACAGATACAACTATGGCTACACCTTC. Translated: CASSYGFDRYNYGYTF.

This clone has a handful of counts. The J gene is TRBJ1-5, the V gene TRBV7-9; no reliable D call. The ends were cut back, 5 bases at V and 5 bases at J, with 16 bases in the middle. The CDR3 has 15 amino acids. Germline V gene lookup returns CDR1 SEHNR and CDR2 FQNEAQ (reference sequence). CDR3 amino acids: CASSVGSGQDQPQHF. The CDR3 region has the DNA TGTGCCAGCAGCGTCGGCAGCGGGCAGGATCAGCCCCAGCATTTT.

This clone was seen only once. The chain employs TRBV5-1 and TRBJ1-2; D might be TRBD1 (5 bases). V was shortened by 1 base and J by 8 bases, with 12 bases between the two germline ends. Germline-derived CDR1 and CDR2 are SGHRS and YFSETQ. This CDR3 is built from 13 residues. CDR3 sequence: CASSLQGGVGYTF. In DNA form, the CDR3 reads TGCGCCAGCAGCTTGCAGGGTGGGGTAGGCTACACCTTC.

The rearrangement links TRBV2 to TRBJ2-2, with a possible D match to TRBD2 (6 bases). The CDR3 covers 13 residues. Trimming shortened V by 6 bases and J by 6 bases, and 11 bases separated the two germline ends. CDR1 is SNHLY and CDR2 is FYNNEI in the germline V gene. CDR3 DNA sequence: TGTGCCAGCAGCGGGAGATGGCCCGGGGAGCTGTTTTTT. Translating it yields CASSGRWPGELFF.

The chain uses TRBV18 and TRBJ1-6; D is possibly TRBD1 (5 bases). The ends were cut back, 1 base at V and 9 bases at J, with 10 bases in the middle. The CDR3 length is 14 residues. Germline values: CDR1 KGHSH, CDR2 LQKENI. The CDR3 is CASSPRQGASPLHF. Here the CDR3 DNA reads TGTGCCAGCTCACCACGGCAGGGCGCTTCACCCCTCCACTTT. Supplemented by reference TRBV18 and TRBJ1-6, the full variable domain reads NAGVMQNPRHLVRRRGQEARLRCSPMKGHSHVYWYRQLPEEGLKFMVYLQKENIIDESGMPKERFSAEFPKEGPSILRIQQVVRGDSAAYFCASSPRQGASPLHFGNGTRLTVT.